Listed here are 27 T cell receptor beta chains from one sample, sequenced in a study of T cells after yellow fever vaccination. TCRdb processed the 5' RACE reads anew with MiXCR; each CDR3 protein has one entry. The data show hundreds of thousands of distinct CDR3 sequences, over 8% seen once. Sequenced material: PBMCs, taken on the day of the first yellow fever vaccination. These receptors were collected from a man aged 18 to 29 who received the YFV17D yellow fever vaccine.

This clonotype has only one observation. This chain connects TRBV24-1 to TRBJ2-1; no clear D gene. Germline V gene sequence: CDR1 KGHDR, CDR2 SFDVKD. Trimming removed 3 bases at V and 8 bases at J, with 16 bases between. The CDR3 length is 15 residues. The CDR3 reads CATSDPAGPGDEQFF. CDR3 bases: TGTGCCACCAGTGATCCTGCCGGTCCGGGCGATGAGCAGTTCTTC.

The chain employs TRBV4-3 and TRBJ2-4; 7 nucleotides match TRBD2. CDR3 size: 15 residues. The germline V gene encodes CDR1 LGHNA and CDR2 YSLEER. V was pared by 2 bases and J by 6 bases, with 7 bases of the junction left unmatched. CDR3 loop: CASSQSGGLRNIQYF. CDR3 nucleotide sequence: TGCGCCAGCAGCCAATCGGGGGGTTTGAGAAACATTCAGTACTTC.

V usage is TRBV24-1 and J usage is TRBJ2-1; D perhaps matches TRBD2 (6 bases). V was shortened by 7 bases and J by 6 bases, with 9 bases between the two germline ends. The CDR3 length is 12 residues. The V gene's germline CDR1 is KGHDR and CDR2 SFDVKD. CDR3 DNA: TGTGCCACCAGGGGACTCCCCAATGAGCAGTTCTTC. As protein: CATRGLPNEQFF.

This clonotype was seen once. Given a much more abundant clone one base away, this may be a read error. The chain combines TRBV5-1 with TRBJ2-7, with D perhaps TRBD2 (5 bases). Germline V gene data show CDR1 as SGHRS and CDR2 as YFSETQ. The CDR3 runs to 16 residues. Trimming left V 1 base short and J 0 bases short, with 14 bases between. DNA for the CDR3: TGCGCCAGCAGCTTGTCCCCCAGGAGGAGCTCCTACGAGCAGTACGTC. It codes for CASSLSPRRSSYEQYV.

The genes are TRBV4-1 and TRBJ2-7; D perhaps matches TRBD1 (6 bases). The length of the CDR3 is 14 residues. From germline, CDR1 is MGHRA and CDR2 YSYEKL. V lost 4 bases, J lost 0 bases, and 10 bases lay in between. The CDR3 DNA follows: TGCGCCAGCAGCCCCGGACAGAACTCCTACGAGCAGTACTTC. Residues: CASSPGQNSYEQYF.

V and J are TRBV5-1 and TRBJ2-2, with 8 bases lining up with TRBD1. The CDR3 is made up of 16 amino acids. From germline, CDR1 is SGHRS and CDR2 YFSETQ. The V segment lost 4 bases and the J segment 0 bases; nucleotides outside the gene matches: 5. The DNA for the CDR3 is TGCGCCAGCAGCAAGGACAGGGCGCCGAACACCGGGGAGCTGTTTTTT. This codes for CASSKDRAPNTGELFF.

As DNA, the CDR3 is TGTGCCAGCACCAAGGAAGGGTGGGGGACAGGAACGAACACTGAAGCTTTCTTT. The encoded protein is CASTKEGWGTGTNTEAFF. The chain carries TRBV11-1 and TRBJ1-1, with TRBD1 identical over 8 bases. V dropped 7 bases and J dropped 1; count of bases not matched to a gene: 17. There are 18 residues in the CDR3. Germline V gene lookup returns CDR1 SGHAT and CDR2 FQDESV (reference sequence).

This clonotype has just a few counts. The chain is built from TRBV5-1 and TRBJ1-1; D is undetermined. The CDR3 has 14 amino acids. Germline loops: CDR1 SGHRS, CDR2 YFSETQ. Trimming shortened V by 5 bases and J by 1 base, and 12 bases separated the two germline ends. As DNA, the CDR3 is TGCGCCAGCAGACTGGGGAGAACGAACACTGAAGCTTTCTTT. This sequence encodes CASRLGRTNTEAFF.

The rearrangement links TRBV12-3 or TRBV12-4 to TRBJ2-2; perhaps TRBD1 as D (6 bases). The CDR3 extends over 13 amino acids. With 7 bases removed from V and 3 bases from J, the gap between germline ends came to 9 bases. CDR3 DNA: TGTGCCAGCACACGACAGGACACCGGGGAGCTGTTTTTT. Translation gives CASTRQDTGELFF.

This clonotype was counted between two and nine times. This sequence joins TRBV13 and TRBJ2-3; possibly TRBD2 for D (5 bases). Germline CDR1 PRHDT, CDR2 FYEKMQ (reference sequence). Deletions cut 3 bases from V and 3 bases from J, with 16 bases between. CDR3 length: 16 amino acids. The CDR3 sequence: CASSLFGNSGTDTQYF. CDR3 coding DNA: TGTGCCAGCAGCTTGTTCGGGAACTCTGGGACAGATACGCAGTATTTT.

The table lists this clonotype with many counts. V is TRBV7-3 and J is TRBJ2-3; TRBD1 matches 8 bases. The CDR3 runs to 16 residues. Trimming at V came to 5 bases and at J to 9 bases, leaving 16 bases not matched to a gene. CDR1 SGHTA and CDR2 FQGTGA come from the germline V gene. The CDR3 protein is CASSPTARTGKDTQYF. The CDR3 nucleotides are TGTGCCAGCAGCCCCACGGCCCGGACAGGGAAGGACACGCAGTATTTT. Supplemented by reference TRBV7-3 and TRBJ2-3, the full variable domain reads GAGVSQTPSNKVTEKGKYVELRCDPISGHTALYWYRQSLGQGPEFLIYFQGTGAADDSGLPNDRFFAVRPEGSVSTLKIQRTERGDSAVYLCASSPTARTGKDTQYFGPGTRLTVL.

This sequence joins TRBV14 and TRBJ1-1, with D hard to call. The CDR3 sequence is 13 residues long. CDR1 and CDR2 (germline): SGHDN, FVKESK. V was pared by 0 bases and J by 8 bases, with 10 bases between. For the CDR3, the DNA is TGTGCCAGCAGCCAAGATCGGGCGTTCGAAGCTTTCTTT. Protein: CASSQDRAFEAFF.

This clonotype was seen a few times. The genes are TRBV20-1 and TRBJ2-3; D tentatively reads TRBD1 or TRBD2 (5 bases each). The germline gives CDR1 DFQATT, CDR2 SNEGSKA (reference sequence). The CDR3 is 16 amino acids. The V gene lost 6 bases and the J gene lost 8 bases, with 27 bases spanning the gap. CDR3 sequence (DNA): TGCAGTGCCTCTTCGACCCGGGGCAGGGTAGGCGGTACGCAGTATTTT. Residues: CSASSTRGRVGGTQYF.

In the case of this clonotype: One end of the junction fails to match germline, which may point to a read error. This rearrangement joins TRBV5-1 to TRBJ2-3; 9 positions match TRBD1. Per the germline V gene, CDR1 is SGHRS and CDR2 is YFSETQ. This CDR3 contains 15 residues. The CDR3 DNA reads as TGCGCCAGCACCTTGGGGACAGGGTCTACAGATACGCAGTATTTT. Translation gives CASTLGTGSTDTQYF.

This clonotype was counted only a few times. This chain joins TRBV7-6 and TRBJ1-1; a possible D gene is TRBD1 (5 bases). Per germline, CDR1 SGHVS and CDR2 FNYEAQ. The V end lost 5 bases, the J end lost 3 bases, and 13 bases lay between the germline ends. This CDR3 region has 14 residues. The CDR3 DNA follows: TGTGCCAGCAGCCCGCGGGCGGGGGACACTGAAGCTTTCTTT. Protein sequence: CASSPRAGDTEAFF. The entire variable domain, with the rest obtained from reference TRBV7-6 and TRBJ1-1, is as follows: GAGVSQSPRYKVTKRGQDVALRCDPISGHVSLYWYRQALGQGPEFLTYFNYEAQQDKSGLPNDRFSAERPEGSISTLTIQRTEQRDSAMYRCASSPRAGDTEAFFGQGTRLTVV.

V is TRBV5-1 and J is TRBJ2-1; D uncertain. This CDR3 is 13 amino acids long. V lost 5 bases to trimming and J lost 6 bases, with 12 bases between them. The germline CDR1 and CDR2 sequences are SGHRS and YFSETQ. The CDR3 DNA reads TGCGCCAGCAGTATCTCGTGGGGCAATGAGCAGTTCTTC. Translated, it gives CASSISWGNEQFF.

The gene calls are TRBV27 and TRBJ2-5, with 8 positions matching TRBD1. Losses at the gene ends were 6 bases for V and 10 bases for J; bases not matched to a gene: 13. This CDR3 has 14 amino acids. The V gene's germline CDR1 is MNHEY and CDR2 SMNVEV (reference sequence). CDR3 residues: CASRRQGTLPGQYF. CDR3 coding DNA: TGTGCCAGCAGGCGACAGGGGACCCTCCCCGGCCAGTACTTC.

The chain couples TRBV7-2 to TRBJ2-7; the match to TRBD1 covers 7 bases. The germline V gene encodes CDR1 SGHTA and CDR2 FQGNSA. Unmatched junction bases numbered 6, after V lost 1 base and J lost 3 bases. The CDR3 length is 15 residues. The CDR3 loop is CASSLGDSHYYEQYV. The CDR3 bases are TGTGCCAGCAGCTTAGGGGACAGTCACTACTACGAGCAGTACGTC.

This clonotype was seen a handful of times. The J gene is TRBJ1-1, the V gene TRBV6-2 or TRBV6-3; D not resolved. Looked up from germline, CDR1 is MNHEY and CDR2 is SVGEGT. This CDR3 has 11 amino acids. V was trimmed by 7 bases and J by 4 bases, leaving 7 bases between them. The CDR3 DNA reads TGTGCCAGCACCCTATTCACTGAAGCTTTCTTT. This sequence encodes CASTLFTEAFF.

A few counts support this clonotype. This rearrangement joins TRBV7-2 to TRBJ1-5; D may be TRBD1 (6 bases). The CDR3 consists of 15 residues. Germline lookup yields CDR1 SGHTA and CDR2 FQGNSA. The V end lost 3 bases, the J end lost 4 bases, and 13 bases lay between the germline ends. CDR3 loop: CASSFSGGGNQPQHF. DNA for the CDR3: TGTGCCAGCAGCTTTTCCGGGGGCGGAAATCAGCCCCAGCATTTT.

The gene calls are TRBV18 and TRBJ2-2; 7 positions agree with TRBD1. V was pared by 5 bases and J by 0 bases, with 9 bases of the junction left unmatched. From germline, CDR1 is KGHSH and CDR2 LQKENI. The CDR3 totals 17 residues. The CDR3 loop is CASSTIFGTANTGELFF. The CDR3 bases are TGTGCCAGCTCAACTATCTTCGGGACAGCGAACACCGGGGAGCTGTTTTTT.

The chain carries TRBV18 and TRBJ1-1; the D gene is possibly TRBD1 (6 bases). Trimming took off 0 bases at V and 5 bases at J, with 16 bases between the two ends. The CDR3 spans 16 residues. Germline V gives CDR1 KGHSH, CDR2 LQKENI. CDR3 loop: CASSPPVIQGGTEAFF. In nucleotides, the CDR3 is TGTGCCAGCTCACCACCGGTTATACAGGGAGGGACTGAAGCTTTCTTT.

This clonotype was seen a few times. The chain joins TRBV6-5 to TRBJ2-2; D remains ambiguous. Germline CDR1 reads MNHEY; CDR2 reads SVGAGI. The CDR3 has 12 residues. V lost 2 bases to trimming and J lost 7 bases, with 5 bases between them. The DNA for the CDR3 is TGTGCCAGCAGTTACCTGGGCGGGGAGCTGTTTTTT. Translation gives CASSYLGGELFF.

The chain uses TRBV19 and TRBJ1-1, with a tentative D call TRBD1 (6 bases). Germline CDR1 is LNHDA and CDR2 is SQIVND (reference sequence). The CDR3 is made up of 14 amino acids. The V end was cut by 3 bases, the J end by 6 bases, with 14 bases between. The CDR3 region has the DNA TGTGCCAGTAGTATGGGCAGGGGCGCTTCTGAAGCTTTCTTT. Translation gives CASSMGRGASEAFF.

This clonotype has a handful of counts. The chain links TRBV23-1 to TRBJ2-5; D remains unclear. TRBV23-1 is an ORF, and what it does is uncertain. V lost 2 bases to trimming and J lost 2 bases, with 6 bases between them. This CDR3 spans 13 amino acids. This CDR3 is CASSQETQETQYF. The DNA of the CDR3 is TGCGCCAGCAGTCAAGAGACACAAGAGACCCAGTACTTC.

Details on this clonotype: A much larger clone lies one base from this, so it may be a read error. The genes are TRBV7-6 and TRBJ2-5; 10 positions match TRBD2. Trimming removed 5 bases from V and 2 bases from J; junction bases left unmatched: 5. This CDR3 contains 15 residues. The V gene's germline CDR1 is SGHVS and CDR2 FNYEAQ. The CDR3 spells CASSDTSGVQETQYF. The CDR3 DNA is TGTGCCAGCAGCGATACTAGCGGGGTTCAAGAGACCCAGTACTTC.

The gene calls are TRBV20-1 and TRBJ1-2; perhaps TRBD1 as D (6 bases). CDR1 DFQATT and CDR2 SNEGSKA come from the germline V gene (reference sequence). The CDR3 extends over 13 amino acids. The V and J ends lost 3 bases and 4 bases respectively, with 12 bases between them. The CDR3 nucleotides are TGCAGTGCTAGTGACAGGTCTAGCTATGGCTACACCTTC. It is translated as CSASDRSSYGYTF.